This T cell receptor (beta chain) originates from a study of T cells in Graves' hyperthyroidism and ophthalmopathy. Whole-study results and caveats: The model forecast ophthalmopathy, anticipating it by a median approximately 6.2 months before onset.

This clonotype was picked up many times. Its cognate antigen is unknown. TCR beta CDR3 region amplification was performed from RNA transcripts. First-round RT-PCR with HTBI primers amplified the TCR CDR3 region. One entry per CDR3 protein, called by TCRdb with MiXCR from the multiplex PCR reads. The sample lists 150,000 to 200,000 distinct CDR3 sequences; about a sixth were seen once. Germline V gene data show CDR1 as SGDLS and CDR2 as YYNGEE. This CDR3 spans 16 amino acids. Trimming removed 0 bases from V and 5 bases from J; junction bases left unmatched: 10. Sequenced sample: blood. This chain joins TRBV9 and TRBJ1-1, with 7 positions matching TRBD1. This clonotype originated in a woman in her forties or fifties with Graves' hyperthyroidism. For the CDR3, the DNA is TGTGCCAGCAGCGTAGATCGGGACAGAACGGAGACTGAAGCTTTCTTT. Protein: CASSVDRDRTETEAFF.